This paragraph covers one TCR beta chain sequence. The antigen is unknown. This sample was included in a study of response to subunit inactivated influenza vaccine. Losses at the gene ends were 4 bases for V and 3 bases for J; bases not matched to a gene: 8. CDR3 length equals 14 residues. CDR1 is DFQATT and CDR2 is SNEGSKA in the germline V gene (reference sequence). TCRdb reprocessed the RT-PCR reads with MiXCR, giving one entry per CDR3 protein. The top ten hold approximately 10% of the sample, which has about 570,000 distinct CDR3 sequences, about 10% seen once. General study results and limits: That few new T cells are recruited by each seasonal influenza vaccination was the authors' suggestion.

These sequences were also reported in another study, on T cells expressing NK-cell markers. As that study records: What made the TCR beta cDNA was 5'RACE template switching with UMIs. In more than 5 donors, dominant CD3+CD56+NKG2C+ clonotypes ranked among the top 10 CD8+ clonotypes.

This clonotype was sampled from a man in his forties or fifties who received an inactivated influenza vaccine. The specimen comprised PBMCs from blood, sampled on the day of vaccination. V and J are TRBV20-1 and TRBJ2-7; 8 bases map to TRBD2. The DNA for the CDR3 is TGCAGTGCTACCGGACTAGCTGCAAACTACGAGCAGTACTTC. It translates to CSATGLAANYEQYF.